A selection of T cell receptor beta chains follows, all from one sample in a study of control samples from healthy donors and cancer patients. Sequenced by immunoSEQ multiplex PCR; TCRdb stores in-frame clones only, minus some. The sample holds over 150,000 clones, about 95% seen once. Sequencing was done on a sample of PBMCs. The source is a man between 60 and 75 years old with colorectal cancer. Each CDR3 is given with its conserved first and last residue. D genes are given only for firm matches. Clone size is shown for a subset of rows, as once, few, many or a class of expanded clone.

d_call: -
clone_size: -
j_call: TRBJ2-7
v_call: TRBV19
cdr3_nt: TGTGCCAGTAGTACCCGAGGACGGACCTACGAGCAGTACTTC
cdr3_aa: CASSTRGRTYEQYF

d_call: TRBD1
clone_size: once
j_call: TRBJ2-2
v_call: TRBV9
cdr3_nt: TGTGCCAGCAGCGCTTTAACAGGGGGAAAATGGACCGGGGAGCTGTTTTTT
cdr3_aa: CASSALTGGKWTGELFF

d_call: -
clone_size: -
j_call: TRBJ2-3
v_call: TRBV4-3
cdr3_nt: TGCGCCAGCAGCCAAGATTGGAAGACAGAAGGCGCAGATACGCAGTATTTT
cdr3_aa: CASSQDWKTEGADTQYF

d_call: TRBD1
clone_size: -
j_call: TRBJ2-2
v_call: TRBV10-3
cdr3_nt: TGTGCCATCAGTGAGTCGGGACAGGGCGGTATCGGGGAGCTGTTTTTT
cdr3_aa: CAISESGQGGIGELFF

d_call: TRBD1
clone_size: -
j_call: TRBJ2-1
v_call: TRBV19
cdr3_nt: TGTGCCAGTAGTATAGGGGACAGGTCCTACAATGAGCAGTTCTTC
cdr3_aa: CASSIGDRSYNEQFF

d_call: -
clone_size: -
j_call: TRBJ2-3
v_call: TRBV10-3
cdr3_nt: TGTGCCATCGGACCAGTAGAGACAGATACGCAGTATTTT
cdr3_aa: CAIGPVETDTQYF

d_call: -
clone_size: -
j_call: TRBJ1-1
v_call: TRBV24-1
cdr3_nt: TGTGCCACCAGTGATTTGGGGAACACTGAAGCTTTCTTT
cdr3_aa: CATSDLGNTEAFF

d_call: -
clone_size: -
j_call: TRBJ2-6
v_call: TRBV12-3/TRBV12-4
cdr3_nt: TGTGCCAGCTTGATTGCCGGGGCCAACGTCCTGACTTTC
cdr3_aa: CASLIAGANVLTF

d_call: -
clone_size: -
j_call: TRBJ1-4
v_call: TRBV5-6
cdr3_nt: TGTGCCAGCAGCTTGAGGGGTTCTAATGAAAAACTGTTTTTT
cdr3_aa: CASSLRGSNEKLFF

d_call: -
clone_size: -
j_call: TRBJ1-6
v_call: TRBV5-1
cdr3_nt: TGCGCCAGCAGCTTGGCTCCGGGTGACAATTCACCCCTCCACTTT
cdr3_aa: CASSLAPGDNSPLHF

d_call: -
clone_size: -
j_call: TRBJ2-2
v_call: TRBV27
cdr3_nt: TGTGCCAGCAGTTTTGCCTGGAACACCGGGGAGCTGTTTTTT
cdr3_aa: CASSFAWNTGELFF

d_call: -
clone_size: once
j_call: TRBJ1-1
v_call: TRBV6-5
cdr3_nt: TGTGCCAGCACCATAATGCGAGGTCAACTAGCTGAAGCTTTCTTT
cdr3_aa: CASTIMRGQLAEAFF

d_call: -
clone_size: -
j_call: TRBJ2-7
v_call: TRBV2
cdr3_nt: TGTGCCAGCAGTGAAGTTCACTATAGCGCCCACGAGCAGTACTTC
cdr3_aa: CASSEVHYSAHEQYF

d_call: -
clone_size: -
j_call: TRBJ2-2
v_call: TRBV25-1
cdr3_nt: TGTGCCAGCAGTGAGGAGGTTGCTGCGAACACCGGGGAGCTGTTTTTT
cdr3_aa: CASSEEVAANTGELFF

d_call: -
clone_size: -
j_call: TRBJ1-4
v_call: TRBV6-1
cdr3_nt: TGTGCCAGCAGTGAACCAGGGTTGAATGAAAAACTGTTTTTT
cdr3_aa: CASSEPGLNEKLFF

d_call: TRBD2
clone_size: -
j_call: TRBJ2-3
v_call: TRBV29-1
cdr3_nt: TGCAGCGTTGCTAGACTAGCGGGGAATTCAGATACGCAGTATTTT
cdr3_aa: CSVARLAGNSDTQYF

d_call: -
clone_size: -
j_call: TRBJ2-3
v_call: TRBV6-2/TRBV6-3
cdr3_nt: TGTGCCAGCAGTTACGAGCTGGGGCGGAGTGCAGATACGCAGTATTTT
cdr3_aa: CASSYELGRSADTQYF

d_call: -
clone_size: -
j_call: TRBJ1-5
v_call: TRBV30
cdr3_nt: TGTGCCTGGAGTGTACGTGGGGACAATCAGCATTTT
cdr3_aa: CAWSVRGDNQHF

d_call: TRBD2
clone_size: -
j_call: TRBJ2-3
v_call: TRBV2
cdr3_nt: TGTGCCAGCAGTGAATGGGCGAGCGGGGGGGCAGATACGCAGTATTTT
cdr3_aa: CASSEWASGGADTQYF

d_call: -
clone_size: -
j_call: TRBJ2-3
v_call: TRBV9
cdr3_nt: TGTGCCAGCAGCCCCCTGTTTGGCCTAAAGAGCACAGATACGCAGTATTTT
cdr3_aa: CASSPLFGLKSTDTQYF

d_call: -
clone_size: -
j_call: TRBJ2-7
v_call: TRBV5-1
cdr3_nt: TGCGCCAGCAGCGAGGCAGAGGGACCGACGCACTACGAGCAGTACTTC
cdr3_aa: CASSEAEGPTHYEQYF

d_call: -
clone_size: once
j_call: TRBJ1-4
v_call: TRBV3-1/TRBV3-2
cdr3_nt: TGTGCCAGCAGCCAAGAGCGGGCGAGGGGGATTAATCAAAAACTGTTTTTT
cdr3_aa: CASSQERARGINQKLFF

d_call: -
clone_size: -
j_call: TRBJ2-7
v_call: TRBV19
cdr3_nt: TGTGCCAGTAGTATGGCTCACGGGGACTCCTACGAGCAGTACTTC
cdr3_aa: CASSMAHGDSYEQYF

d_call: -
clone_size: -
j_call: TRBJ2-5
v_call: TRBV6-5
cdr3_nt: TGTGCCAGCAGTTACGGAACCTCAGAGACCCAGTACTTC
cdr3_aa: CASSYGTSETQYF

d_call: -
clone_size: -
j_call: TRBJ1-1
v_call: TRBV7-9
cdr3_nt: TGTGCCAGCAGCTTAAGGACAGAAACTCAAGCTTTCTTT
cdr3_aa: CASSLRTETQAFF

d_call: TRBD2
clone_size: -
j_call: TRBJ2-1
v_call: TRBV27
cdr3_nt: TGTGCCAGCAGTTTTAGCGGGGGGGCCCACAATGAGCAGTTCTTC
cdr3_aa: CASSFSGGAHNEQFF

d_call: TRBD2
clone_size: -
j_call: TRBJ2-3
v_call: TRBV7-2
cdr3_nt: TGTGCCAGCAGCCCTGGACTAGCGGGGGCGGATACGCAGTATTTT
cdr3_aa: CASSPGLAGADTQYF

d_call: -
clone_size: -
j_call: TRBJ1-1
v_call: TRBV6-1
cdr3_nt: TGTGCCAGCAGTGAAAATTCGTTGAACACTGAAGCTTTCTTT
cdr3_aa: CASSENSLNTEAFF

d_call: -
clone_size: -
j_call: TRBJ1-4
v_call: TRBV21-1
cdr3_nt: TGTGCCAGCAGCCTACCGGGACAGAAAAATGAAAAACTGTTTTTT
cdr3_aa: CASSLPGQKNEKLFF

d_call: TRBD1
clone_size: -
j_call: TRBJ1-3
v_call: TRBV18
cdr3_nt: TGTGCCAGCTCATCGACCCCCGGGACAGCTGGAAACACCATATATTTT
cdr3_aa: CASSSTPGTAGNTIYF

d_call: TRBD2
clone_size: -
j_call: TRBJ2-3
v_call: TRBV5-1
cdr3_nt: TGCGCCAGCAGTCGGCGGGGGGGCCTAGATACGCAGTATTTT
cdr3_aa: CASSRRGGLDTQYF

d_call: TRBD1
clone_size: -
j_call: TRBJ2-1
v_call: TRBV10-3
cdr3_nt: TGTGCCATCAGTGAGCGACCGGGACAGGGTATTGAGCAGTTCTTC
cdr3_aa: CAISERPGQGIEQFF

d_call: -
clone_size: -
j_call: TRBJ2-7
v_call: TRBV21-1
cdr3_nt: TGTGCCAGCAGCAAAGAAAACACCTCCTACGAGCAGTACTTC
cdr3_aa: CASSKENTSYEQYF

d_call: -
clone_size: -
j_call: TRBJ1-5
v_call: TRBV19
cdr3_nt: TGTGCCAGCAGCTTGGGGGGGCTCGAGCCCCAGCATTTT
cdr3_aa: CASSLGGLEPQHF

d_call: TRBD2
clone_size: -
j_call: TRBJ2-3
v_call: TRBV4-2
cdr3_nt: TGTGCCAGCAGCCAAGGGACTAGCGGGGGGCCCTCCTCCACAGATACGCAGTATTTT
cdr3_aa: CASSQGTSGGPSSTDTQYF

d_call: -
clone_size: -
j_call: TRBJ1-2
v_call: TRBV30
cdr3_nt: TGTGCCCGTGAGAAGGGTGGCTACACCTTC
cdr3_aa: CAREKGGYTF

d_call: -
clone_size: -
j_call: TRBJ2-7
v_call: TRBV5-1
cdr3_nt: TGCGCCAGCAGCTTTAGCGGGGGACAGGGCTACGAGCAGTACTTC
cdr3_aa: CASSFSGGQGYEQYF

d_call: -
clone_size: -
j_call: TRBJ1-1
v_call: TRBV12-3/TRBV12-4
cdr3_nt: TGTGCCAGCAGTTTGGGAGTTACTGAAGCTTTCTTT
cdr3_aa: CASSLGVTEAFF

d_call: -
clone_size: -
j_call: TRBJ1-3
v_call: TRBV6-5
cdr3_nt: TGTGCCAGCAGTCCTCAAAAGACCTCTGGAAACACCATATATTTT
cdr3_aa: CASSPQKTSGNTIYF

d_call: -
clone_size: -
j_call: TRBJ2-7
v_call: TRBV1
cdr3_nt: TGCACCAGCAGCCACTCGCCCTACGAGCAGTACTTC
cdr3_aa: CTSSHSPYEQYF

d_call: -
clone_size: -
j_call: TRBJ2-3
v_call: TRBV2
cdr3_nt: TGTGCCAGCAGTCTGGGGGCAGATACGCAGTATTTT
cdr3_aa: CASSLGADTQYF

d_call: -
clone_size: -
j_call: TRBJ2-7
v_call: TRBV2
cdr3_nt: TGTGCCAGCAGACAGGACGACTACGAGCAGTACTTC
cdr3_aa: CASRQDDYEQYF

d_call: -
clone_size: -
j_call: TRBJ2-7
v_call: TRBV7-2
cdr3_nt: TGTGCCAGCAGCCAACCGGACGGTGCCTACGAGCAGTACTTC
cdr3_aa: CASSQPDGAYEQYF

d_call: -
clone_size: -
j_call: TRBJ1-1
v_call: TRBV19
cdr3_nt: TGTGCCAGTAGTGAAGCAACAGGCCGGAACACTGAAGCTTTCTTT
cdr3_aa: CASSEATGRNTEAFF

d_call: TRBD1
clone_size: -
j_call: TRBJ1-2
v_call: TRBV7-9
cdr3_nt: TGTGCCAGCAGCTTAGCGACAGGGACGGGCTATGGCTACACCTTC
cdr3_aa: CASSLATGTGYGYTF

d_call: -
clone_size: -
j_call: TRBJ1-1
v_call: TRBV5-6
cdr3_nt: TGTGCCAGCAGCCAGGTGGCGGCCACTGAAGCTTTCTTT
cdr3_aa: CASSQVAATEAFF

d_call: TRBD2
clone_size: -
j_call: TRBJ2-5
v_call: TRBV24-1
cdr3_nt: TGTGCCACCAGTGATGGGGGGGGATCGGGGGAGACCCAGTACTTC
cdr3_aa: CATSDGGGSGETQYF

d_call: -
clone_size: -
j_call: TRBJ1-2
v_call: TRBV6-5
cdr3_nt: TGTGCCAGCAGCCGGGACGGAAACTATGGCTACACCTTC
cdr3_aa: CASSRDGNYGYTF

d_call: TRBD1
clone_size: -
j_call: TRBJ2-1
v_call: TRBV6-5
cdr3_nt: TGTGCCAGCGGCAGGGGACAGGCTCACAATGAGCAGTTCTTC
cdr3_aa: CASGRGQAHNEQFF

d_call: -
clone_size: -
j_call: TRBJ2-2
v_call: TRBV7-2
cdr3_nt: TGTGCCAGCAGCCTAGGGGGAATTAGCACCGGGGAGCTGTTTTTT
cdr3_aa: CASSLGGISTGELFF

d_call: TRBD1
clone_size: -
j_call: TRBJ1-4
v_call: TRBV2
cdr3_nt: TGTGCCAGTCTAGACAGGGGAACTAATGAAAAACTGTTTTTT
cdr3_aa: CASLDRGTNEKLFF

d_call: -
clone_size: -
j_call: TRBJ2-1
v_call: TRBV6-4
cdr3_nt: TGTGCCAGCAGTGAGGACGGCTCCTACAATGAGCAGTTCTTC
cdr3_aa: CASSEDGSYNEQFF

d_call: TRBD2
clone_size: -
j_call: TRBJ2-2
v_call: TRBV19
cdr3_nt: TGTGCCAGTAGTGCCACCCCCGGGACTAGCGGGGGGGCCCGGGCCGGGGAGCTGTTTTTT
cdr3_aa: CASSATPGTSGGARAGELFF

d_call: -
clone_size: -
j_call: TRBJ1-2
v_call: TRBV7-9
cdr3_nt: TGTGCCAGCAGCTTAGTAGGGGGAAACTATGGCTACACCTTC
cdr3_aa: CASSLVGGNYGYTF

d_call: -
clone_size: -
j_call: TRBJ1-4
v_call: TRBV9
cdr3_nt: TGTGCCAGCAGCGTAGGTGGCGGACCAACTAATGAAAAACTGTTTTTT
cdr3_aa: CASSVGGGPTNEKLFF

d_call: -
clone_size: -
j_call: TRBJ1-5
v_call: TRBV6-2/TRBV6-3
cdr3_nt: TGTGCCAGCAGTTACTCGAACCAGGACCCGATTAGCAATCAGCCCCAGCATTTT
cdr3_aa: CASSYSNQDPISNQPQHF

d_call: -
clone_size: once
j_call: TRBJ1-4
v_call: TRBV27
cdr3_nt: TGTGCCAGCAGTTTGAGGGGAACAGGCGCAACTAATGAAAAACTGTTTTTT
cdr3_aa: CASSLRGTGATNEKLFF

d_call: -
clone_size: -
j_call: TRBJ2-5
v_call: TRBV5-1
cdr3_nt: TGCGCCAGCAGCTTAGGGCTAGTCTCAGAGACCCAGTACTTC
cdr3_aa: CASSLGLVSETQYF